Below are 30 T cell receptor beta chains sequenced from a single sample in a study of chemoradiotherapy in HPV16-positive cancers. Only in-frame clones appear in the TCRdb table, and some are missing; sequencing was by immunoSEQ multiplex PCR. Counted here are about 24,000 clones, approximately 94% occurring once; the ten biggest clones make up approximately 2.7%. Sample collection was performed from a patient who underwent chemoradiotherapy. Receptors were obtained from a human donor with HPV-associated anogenital cancer.

This chain connects TRBV15 to TRBJ2-7; D call uncertain. Trimming shortened V by 0 bases and J by 0 bases, and 12 bases separated the two germline ends. CDR3 length equals 16 residues. The germline CDR1 and CDR2 sequences are LNHNV and YYDKDF (reference sequence). This CDR3 is CATSREEITSSYEQYF. Here the CDR3 DNA reads TGTGCCACCAGCAGAGAGGAGATCACGAGCTCCTACGAGCAGTACTTC.

The chain couples TRBV4-1 to TRBJ1-3; D ambiguous. V was pared by 8 bases and J by 1 base, with 15 bases between. This CDR3 has 15 amino acids. Looked up from germline, CDR1 is MGHRA and CDR2 is YSYEKL. In nucleotides, the CDR3 is TGCGCCAGCTCGCCACGGGAAAGGTCTGGAAACACCATATATTTT. Protein: CASSPRERSGNTIYF.

In its sample, this clone was seen once. This CDR3 is CASSISRLAGMADTQYF. The CDR3 DNA follows: TGTGCCAGCAGCATCTCACGACTAGCGGGAATGGCAGATACGCAGTATTTT. The chain is built from TRBV21-1 and TRBJ2-3; the table's TRBD2 call for D was not verified on the DNA. TRBV21-1 is termed a pseudogene. This CDR3 region has 17 residues.

The chain carries TRBV7-2 and TRBJ2-1; D call uncertain. This CDR3 is 15 amino acids long. V lost 3 bases and J lost 6, with 15 bases in between. Germline V gene lookup returns CDR1 SGHTA and CDR2 FQGNSA. This CDR3 reads CASSLHPVEGNEQFF. The CDR3 DNA reads TGTGCCAGCAGCTTGCACCCCGTTGAAGGCAATGAGCAGTTCTTC.

This rearrangement joins TRBV15 to TRBJ2-7; 14 bases match TRBD2. The V and J ends lost 3 bases and 8 bases, in that order; junction bases with no gene match: 9. CDR3 length: 16 amino acids. Germline V gene lookup returns CDR1 LNHNV and CDR2 YYDKDF (reference sequence). CDR3 in DNA: TGTGCCACCAGCAGTCCCGCGACTAGCGGGAGGGGCAAGCAGTACTTC. It yields the protein CATSSPATSGRGKQYF.

The genes are TRBV20-1 and TRBJ1-1; D remains unclear. The CDR3 runs to 10 residues. The germline V gene encodes CDR1 DFQATT and CDR2 SNEGSKA (reference sequence). The V end lost 6 bases, the J end lost 3 bases, and 5 bases lay between the germline ends. The CDR3 coding sequence is TGCAGTGCGAGTTACACTGAAGCTTTCTTT. It is translated as CSASYTEAFF.

This CDR3 reads CASSLSNTEAFF. For the CDR3, the DNA is TGTGCCAGCAGCTTATCGAACACTGAAGCTTTCTTT. The chain joins TRBV7-9 to TRBJ1-1, with D unresolved. The V end was cut by 2 bases, the J end by 1 base, with 2 bases between. The germline gives CDR1 SEHNR, CDR2 FQNEAQ (reference sequence). The CDR3 loop spans 12 amino acids.

V usage is TRBV9 and J usage is TRBJ2-7, with D perhaps matching TRBD1 or TRBD2 (6 bases each). The CDR3 covers 13 residues. Trimming took off 6 bases at V and 12 bases at J, with 22 bases between the two ends. Germline V CDR1 and CDR2: SGDLS, YYNGEE. The CDR3 loop is CASILPGATKRYF. CDR3 bases: TGTGCCAGCATCCTACCGGGGGCAACCAAACGGTACTTC.

The table lists this clone with a count of one. The V call is TRBV27, the J call TRBJ2-1; 12 nucleotides agree with TRBD2. Germline V CDR1 and CDR2: MNHEY, SMNVEV (reference sequence). This CDR3 has 15 amino acids. The trim removed 8 bases at V and 4 bases at J, leaving 6 bases unmatched. In nucleotides, the CDR3 is TGTGCCAGCCATCCTAGCGGGAGGGGTTACAATGAGCAGTTCTTC. Its protein is CASHPSGRGYNEQFF.

V gene TRBV19 combines with J gene TRBJ2-3; D is possibly TRBD2 (6 bases). V was shortened by 1 base and J by 6 bases, with 14 bases between the two germline ends. The germline gives CDR1 LNHDA, CDR2 SQIVND (reference sequence). The CDR3 length is 15 residues. The CDR3 spells CASSIGGVGGDTQYF. In DNA form, the CDR3 reads TGTGCCAGTAGTATAGGCGGCGTGGGGGGTGATACGCAGTATTTT.

The V gene is TRBV6-6, the J gene TRBJ2-1; D is possibly TRBD2 (8 bases). Trimming stripped 6 bases from V and 10 bases from J, with 19 bases between. The length of the CDR3 is 14 residues. Germline V gene sequence: CDR1 MNHNY, CDR2 SVGAGI (reference sequence). The CDR3 spells CASRTGGPGGEQFF. In DNA, the CDR3 is TGTGCCAGCAGGACGGGGGGGCCAGGGGGAGAGCAGTTCTTC.

The V gene is TRBV28, the J gene TRBJ1-1; D perhaps matches TRBD1 (6 bases). This CDR3 region has 15 residues. V lost 6 bases, J lost 5 bases, and 19 bases lay in between. Per germline, CDR1 MDHEN and CDR2 SYDVKM. The CDR3 sequence is CASSFTGNMWTEAFF. The CDR3 bases are TGTGCCAGCAGCTTTACAGGGAACATGTGGACTGAAGCTTTCTTT.

The rearrangement uses TRBV27 and TRBJ1-1; TRBD1 is a possible D gene (5 bases). CDR1 and CDR2 (germline): MNHEY, SMNVEV (reference sequence). Trimming left V 2 bases short and J 6 bases short, with 13 bases between. The CDR3 contains 14 residues. CDR3 nucleotides: TGTGCCAGCAGTTTAAGGGGAGGGAGGGCTGAAGCTTTCTTT. As protein: CASSLRGGRAEAFF.

The rearrangement uses TRBV4-3 and TRBJ1-5; no clear D gene. The CDR3 extends over 16 amino acids. V lost 4 bases and J 6 bases, leaving 19 bases between the germline ends. The germline CDR1 and CDR2 sequences are LGHNA and YSLEER. The CDR3 here is CASSPATREEGQPQHF. Written as DNA, the CDR3 is TGCGCCAGCAGCCCAGCGACGAGGGAGGAGGGTCAGCCCCAGCATTTT.

This chain connects TRBV5-5 to TRBJ2-4; D is uncertain. The germline V gene has CDR1 SGHKS and CDR2 YYEKEE (reference sequence). The CDR3 covers 15 residues. Trimming pared 1 base from V and 1 base from J, leaving 9 bases between. As DNA, the CDR3 is TGTGCCAGCAGCTTGCTAGGGTCGGCCAAAAACATTCAGTACTTC. Its translation: CASSLLGSAKNIQYF.

In this sample, this clone turned up once. The CDR3 DNA reads as TGTGCCAGTAGTACCCTGTGGACTAGCGGGAGCACCGAGCAGTACTTC. Protein product: CASSTLWTSGSTEQYF. The chain carries TRBV19 and TRBJ2-7; 13 nucleotides line up with TRBD2. Germline V gene data show CDR1 as LNHDA and CDR2 as SQIVND (reference sequence). Trimming removed 4 bases from V and 6 bases from J; junction bases left unmatched: 9. The CDR3 runs to 16 residues. Supplemented by reference TRBV19 and TRBJ2-7, the full variable domain reads DGGITQSPKYLFRKEGQNVTLSCEQNLNHDAMYWYRQDPGQGLRLIYYSQIVNDFQKGDIAEGYSVSREKKESFPLTVTSAQKNPTAFYLCASSTLWTSGSTEQYFGPGTRLTVT.

The chain carries TRBV7-9 and TRBJ1-2; 12 bases map to TRBD1. The CDR3 totals 19 residues. Germline-derived CDR1 and CDR2 are SEHNR and FQNEAQ (reference sequence). Unmatched junction bases numbered 15, after V lost 3 bases and J lost 4 bases. The chain's CDR3 is CASSLAAGTGGLNIYGYTF. The CDR3 DNA reads as TGTGCCAGCAGCTTGGCCGCCGGGACAGGGGGCCTAAACATCTATGGCTACACCTTC.

The chain employs TRBV27 and TRBJ1-1; D is unresolved. Germline values: CDR1 MNHEY, CDR2 SMNVEV (reference sequence). Trimming stripped 1 base from V and 1 base from J, with 4 bases between. The length of the CDR3 is 13 residues. For the CDR3, the DNA is TGTGCCAGCAGTTTATACAGGAACACTGAAGCTTTCTTT. It codes for CASSLYRNTEAFF.

V gene TRBV5-5 combines with J gene TRBJ2-2, with 8 bases fitting TRBD1. The germline gives CDR1 SGHKS, CDR2 YYEKEE (reference sequence). J gave up 2 bases and V 7 bases, and 4 bases lay outside the gene matches. The CDR3 spans 14 residues. CDR3 nucleotides: TGTGCCAGCGACAGGGGCCCCAACACCGGGGAGCTGTTTTTT. It is translated as CASDRGPNTGELFF.

As concerns this clone: The conserved final phenylalanine or tryptophan is absent from the CDR3, which likely points to a read error. Because the CDR3's place on the DNA is in doubt, the DNA is left out and the CDR3 is given as listed by TCRdb. The gene calls are TRBV6-1 and TRBJ1-1; whether TRBD1, the table's D call, matches the DNA was not checked. Germline V lookup: CDR1 MNHNS, CDR2 SASEGT. The length of the CDR3 is 12 amino acids, counting both ends. The chain's CDR3 is CASRTPGQGPTI.

This clone has a single count. This chain links TRBV27 with TRBJ1-5; tentatively, D is TRBD1 (5 bases). V lost 5 bases to trimming and J lost 8 bases, with 16 bases between them. The CDR3 runs 14 residues. Per the germline V gene, CDR1 is MNHEY and CDR2 is SMNVEV (reference sequence). CDR3 bases: TGTGCCAGCAGTGCCAGGGTTTCGAGGGAGCCCCAGCATTTT. Translated, it gives CASSARVSREPQHF.

The rearrangement uses TRBV18 and TRBJ2-5, with D unclear. The ends were cut back, 2 bases at V and 4 bases at J, with 14 bases in the middle. There are 15 residues in the CDR3. Per the germline V gene, CDR1 is KGHSH and CDR2 is LQKENI. CDR3 in DNA: TGTGCCAGCTCACCAAGCTCCGGGCATGGAGAGACCCAGTACTTC. As protein: CASSPSSGHGETQYF.

The chain is built from TRBV5-6 and TRBJ1-1; a weak D match, TRBD1 (5 bases). Trimming left V 3 bases short and J 3 bases short, with 21 bases between. The CDR3 consists of 17 residues. Germline CDR1 SGHDT, CDR2 YYEEEE. The chain's CDR3 is CASSWGIGVEGYTEAFF. In DNA, the CDR3 is TGTGCCAGCAGCTGGGGGATAGGGGTGGAGGGGTACACTGAAGCTTTCTTT.

The chain links TRBV7-9 to TRBJ2-5; weak D call: TRBD1 (6 bases). Trimming took 6 bases from V and 1 from J, leaving 18 bases between them. This CDR3 region has 16 residues. CDR1 and CDR2 (germline): SEHNR, FQNEAQ (reference sequence). This chain's CDR3 is CASSFRRGSGQETQYF. In DNA form, the CDR3 reads TGTGCCAGCAGTTTTCGCAGGGGTTCGGGCCAAGAGACCCAGTACTTC.

The rearrangement joins TRBV5-1 to TRBJ1-6, with a tentative D call TRBD1 (5 bases). This CDR3 contains 17 residues. The germline V and J ends were trimmed by 5 bases and 14 bases, with 29 bases remaining between them. Germline CDR1 SGHRS, CDR2 YFSETQ. CDR3 region: CASSSTGQGEGGRALHF. The CDR3 nucleotides are TGCGCCAGCAGTTCCACGGGGCAGGGAGAGGGCGGAAGGGCCCTCCACTTT.

The chain employs TRBV27 and TRBJ2-1; 7 bases are a match to TRBD1. Germline CDR1 reads MNHEY; CDR2 reads SMNVEV (reference sequence). V dropped 4 bases and J dropped 4; count of bases not matched to a gene: 7. This CDR3 comprises 15 residues. CDR3 sequence: CASSSLGTAYNEQFF. CDR3 nucleotide sequence: TGTGCCAGCAGTTCCCTCGGGACAGCTTACAATGAGCAGTTCTTC.

The chain uses TRBV11-2 and TRBJ2-2, with TRBD1 as a possible D gene (6 bases). CDR1 is SGHAT, CDR2 FQNNGV, per germline. V was cut by 5 bases and J by 4 bases, with 14 bases left in between. CDR3 length: 15 residues. The CDR3 DNA reads TGTGCCAGCAGCGTAATGGGGGCGTCCACCGGGGAGCTGTTTTTT. Residues: CASSVMGASTGELFF.

This clone qualifies as medium-sized. The chain joins TRBV6-1 to TRBJ1-1; 7 nucleotides align to TRBD1. This CDR3 has 12 residues. Per the germline V gene, CDR1 is MNHNS and CDR2 is SASEGT. V shed 10 bases, J shed 3 bases, and the junction held 5 bases outside the gene matches. CDR3 nucleotide sequence: TGTGCCAACAGGGGAGGGGACACTGAAGCTTTCTTT. Translation gives CANRGGDTEAFF.

The count of this clone is one. The chain links TRBV2 to TRBJ2-5, with 9 nucleotides matching TRBD1. Losses at the gene ends were 6 bases for V and 2 bases for J; bases not matched to a gene: 7. CDR1 is SNHLY and CDR2 is FYNNEI in the germline V gene. This CDR3 has 15 residues. The CDR3, as DNA: TGTGCCAGCAGGCCCGGGACAGGGTTTCAAGAGACCCAGTACTTC. It translates to CASRPGTGFQETQYF.

The gene calls are TRBV5-6 and TRBJ2-7, with 9 bases fitting TRBD1. The CDR3 length is 15 residues. Germline CDR1 and CDR2: SGHDT and YYEEEE. Trimming removed 4 bases from V and 6 bases from J; junction bases left unmatched: 11. The CDR3 spells CASSVTGTGYSEQYF. In DNA form, the CDR3 reads TGTGCCAGCAGCGTCACCGGGACAGGGTATTCCGAGCAGTACTTC.